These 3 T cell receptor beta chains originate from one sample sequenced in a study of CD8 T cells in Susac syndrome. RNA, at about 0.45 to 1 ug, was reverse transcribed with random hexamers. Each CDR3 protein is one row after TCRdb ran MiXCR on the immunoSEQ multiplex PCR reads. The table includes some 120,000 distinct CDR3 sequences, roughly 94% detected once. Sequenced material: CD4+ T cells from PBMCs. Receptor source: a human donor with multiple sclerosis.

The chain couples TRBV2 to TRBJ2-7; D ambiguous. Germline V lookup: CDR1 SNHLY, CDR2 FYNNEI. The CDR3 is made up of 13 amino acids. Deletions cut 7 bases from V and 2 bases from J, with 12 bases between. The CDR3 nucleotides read TGTGCCAGCAACCGTGTCAGGACCTACGAGCAGTACTTC. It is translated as CASNRVRTYEQYF.

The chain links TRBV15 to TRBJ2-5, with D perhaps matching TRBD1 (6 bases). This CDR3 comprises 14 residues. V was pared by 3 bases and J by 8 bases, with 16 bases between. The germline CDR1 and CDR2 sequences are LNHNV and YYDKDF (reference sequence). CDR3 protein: CATSRTGHGITQYF. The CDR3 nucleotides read TGTGCCACCAGCAGGACGGGACACGGAATAACCCAGTACTTC.

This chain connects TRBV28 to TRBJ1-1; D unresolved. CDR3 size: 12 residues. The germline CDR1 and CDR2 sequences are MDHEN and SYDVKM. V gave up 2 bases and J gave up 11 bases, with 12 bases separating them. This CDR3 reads CASSLTESRAFF. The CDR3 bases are TGTGCCAGCAGTTTAACTGAATCACGGGCTTTCTTT.